One T cell receptor beta chain is described in this entry. The CDR3 has 16 residues. The V gene end was trimmed by 4 bases and the J gene end by 4 bases; junction bases not matched to a gene: 10. Germline V gene sequence: CDR1 MNHEY, CDR2 SVGEGT. The participants were between roughly 18 and 89 years old and came from about two dozen US areas. These data are taken from a study of blood T cell repertoires in COVID-19. Methods used by the authors: Reference gene primer amplification in the assay estimated nucleated cell counts. Produced via immunoSEQ multiplex PCR; TCRdb's table is partial and in-frame only. Clone size and the V and J calls come from that table; the DNA yielded D and trimming. The profile shows some 200,000 clones, around 81% of them singletons.

Sample: PBMCs or T cells enriched from blood (not recorded which). This sequence joins TRBV6-2 or TRBV6-3 and TRBJ2-5, with TRBD1 matching over 9 bases. The sequence derives from a man aged 35 to 55 who had recovered from COVID-19. CDR3 protein: CASSWVRDRVRETQYF. The CDR3 DNA sequence: TGTGCCAGCAGTTGGGTTCGGGACAGGGTACGAGAGACCCAGTACTTC.